What follows are 13 T cell receptor beta chains derived from one specimen sequenced in a study of blood T cell repertoires in COVID-19. Produced via immunoSEQ multiplex PCR; TCRdb's table is partial and in-frame only. The sample carries roughly 180,000 clones, around four fifths recorded once. Sequenced material: peripheral blood. The receptor set was obtained from a woman in her twenties or thirties with acute or convalescent COVID-19.

This chain links TRBV27 with TRBJ2-3, with 14 bases matching TRBD2. CDR3 length: 16 residues. V lost 5 bases to trimming and J lost 6 bases; unmatched junction nucleotides: 7. Per germline, CDR1 MNHEY and CDR2 SMNVEV (reference sequence). The CDR3 nucleotides read TGTGCCAGCAGTACGGGGACTAGCGGGGGTAAGGATACGCAGTATTTT. Its translation: CASSTGTSGGKDTQYF.

J is TRBJ1-4 and V is TRBV21-1. TRBV21-1 is given as a pseudogene. This CDR3 is 15 amino acids long. CDR3 bases: TGTGCCAGCAGCAAAGAGCTAAGAACTAATGAAAAACTGTTTTTT. Amino acid sequence: CASSKELRTNEKLFF.

V usage is TRBV5-1 and J usage is TRBJ1-1, with 7 bases fitting TRBD1. The CDR3 has 15 amino acids. The junction had 9 bases not matched to a gene; V was cut back by 4 bases and J by 3 bases. In germline, CDR1 is SGHRS, CDR2 YFSETQ. In DNA, the CDR3 is TGCGCCAGCAGCCCGTCCCCACAGGGGCACACTGAAGCTTTCTTT. It codes for CASSPSPQGHTEAFF.

The chain joins TRBV5-6 to TRBJ1-2; TRBD1 matches 8 bases. Per germline, CDR1 SGHDT and CDR2 YYEEEE. The CDR3 is 15 amino acids. V trimming: 4 bases; J trimming: 6 bases; junction bases outside the gene matches: 11. CDR3 DNA: TGTGCCAGCAGCGCTTGGGGCAGGGGGCTGGATGGCTACACCTTC. Residues: CASSAWGRGLDGYTF. Complete variable domain (other parts from reference TRBV5-6 and TRBJ1-2): DAGVTQSPTHLIKTRGQQVTLRCSPKSGHDTVSWYQQALGQGPQFIFQYYEEEERQRGNFPDRFSGHQFPNYSSELNVNALLLGDSALYLCASSAWGRGLDGYTFGSGTRLTVV.

The rearrangement links TRBV28 to TRBJ1-5, with a weak D call TRBD1 (6 bases). The CDR3 sequence is 16 residues long. Germline CDR1 MDHEN, CDR2 SYDVKM. The germline V and J ends were trimmed by 5 bases and 7 bases, with 21 bases remaining between them. The CDR3: CASSAGAGWSGQPQHF. The CDR3 nucleotides read TGTGCCAGCAGTGCAGGGGCAGGTTGGAGTGGGCAGCCCCAGCATTTT.

The J gene is TRBJ1-2, the V gene TRBV30; maybe TRBD1 (5 bases). Germline CDR1 is GTSNPN and CDR2 is SVGIG (reference sequence). Between the trimmed V and J ends, which lost 0 bases and 8 bases, there was a span of 10 bases. This CDR3 has 12 residues. The CDR3, as DNA: TGTGCCTGGAGTGTACAAGGGGAAGGCTACACCTTC. Its translation is CAWSVQGEGYTF.

This clone was picked up one time. The chain employs TRBV19 and TRBJ2-3; TRBD1 matches at 9 bases. This CDR3 spans 19 amino acids. V was clipped by 8 bases and J by 1 base; unmatched bases: 19. The germline V gene encodes CDR1 LNHDA and CDR2 SQIVND (reference sequence). The CDR3 sequence is CASDTGGEVRRTRTDTQYF. DNA for the CDR3: TGTGCCAGTGATACAGGGGGCGAAGTCCGGAGAACCCGCACAGATACGCAGTATTTT.

Here the CDR3 reads CASASGGIGGYTF. CDR3 DNA: TGTGCCAGCGCATCCGGGGGGATCGGGGGCTACACCTTC. V and J are TRBV4-2 and TRBJ1-2, with D tentatively TRBD1 (5 bases). CDR3 length: 13 amino acids. Trimming removed 8 bases from V and 8 bases from J, with 18 bases in between. Germline CDR1 and CDR2: LGHNA and YNFKEQ.

The chain recombines TRBV5-1 with TRBJ1-2; the match to TRBD1 covers 7 bases. The CDR3 is 13 amino acids. From germline, CDR1 is SGHRS and CDR2 YFSETQ. V lost 3 bases, J lost 3 bases, and 2 bases stayed unmatched. CDR3 nucleotides: TGCGCCAGCAGCTCCGGGACAGACTATGGCTACACCTTC. Translation gives CASSSGTDYGYTF.

This clone was seen a few times. The V call is TRBV24-1, the J call TRBJ2-3, with D perhaps TRBD1 (5 bases). Trimming took 10 bases from V and 6 from J, leaving 10 bases between them. The CDR3 is made up of 11 amino acids. The germline CDR1 and CDR2 sequences are KGHDR and SFDVKD. CDR3 region: CATQGGDTQYF. For the CDR3, the DNA is TGTGCCACGCAGGGTGGGGATACGCAGTATTTT.

This chain links TRBV5-4 with TRBJ1-2, with 7 bases identical to TRBD1. Germline lookup yields CDR1 SGHNT and CDR2 YYREEE (reference sequence). With 0 bases clipped from V and 8 bases from J, the junction kept 7 bases outside the gene matches. The CDR3 is 14 amino acids. The CDR3 sequence: CASSLGRQGRGYTF. The CDR3 nucleotides read TGTGCCAGCAGCTTGGGGCGACAGGGTAGGGGCTACACCTTC.

The gene calls are TRBV11-2 and TRBJ1-5; 8 nucleotides agree with TRBD1. The ends lost 5 bases at V and 3 bases at J; junction bases unmatched: 9. The germline V gene encodes CDR1 SGHAT and CDR2 FQNNGV. The CDR3 loop spans 16 amino acids. The CDR3 coding sequence is TGTGCCAGCAGCCGCGGACAGGGTGGGTACAATCAGCCCCAGCATTTT. Amino acids: CASSRGQGGYNQPQHF.

This chain connects TRBV7-2 to TRBJ2-7; the match to TRBD2 covers 8 bases. Per the germline V gene, CDR1 is SGHTA and CDR2 is FQGNSA. With 5 bases clipped from V and 5 bases from J, the junction kept 8 bases outside the gene matches. The CDR3 is 14 residues long. DNA of the CDR3: TGTGCCAGCAGCATTGCGGGGGGCTTCGACGAGCAGTACTTC. It is translated as CASSIAGGFDEQYF.